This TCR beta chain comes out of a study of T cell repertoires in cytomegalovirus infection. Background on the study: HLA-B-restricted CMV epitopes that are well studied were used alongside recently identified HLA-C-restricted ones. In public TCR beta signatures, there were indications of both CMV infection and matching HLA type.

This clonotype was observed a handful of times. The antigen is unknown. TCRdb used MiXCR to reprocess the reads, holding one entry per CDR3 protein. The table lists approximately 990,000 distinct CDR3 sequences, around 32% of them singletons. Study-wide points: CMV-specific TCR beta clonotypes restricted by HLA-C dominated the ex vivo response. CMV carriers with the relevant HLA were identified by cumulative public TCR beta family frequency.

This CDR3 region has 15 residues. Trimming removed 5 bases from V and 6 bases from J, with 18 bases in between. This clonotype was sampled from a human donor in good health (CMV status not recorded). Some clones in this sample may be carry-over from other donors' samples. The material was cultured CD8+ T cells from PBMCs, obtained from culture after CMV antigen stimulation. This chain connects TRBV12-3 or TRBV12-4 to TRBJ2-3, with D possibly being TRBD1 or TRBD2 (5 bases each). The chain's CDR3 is CASSPFRDVMDTQYF. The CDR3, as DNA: TGTGCCAGCAGTCCTTTCAGGGACGTAATGGATACGCAGTATTTT.